This TCR beta chain was sequenced during a study of blood T cells in healthy people across ages (dated by TCRdb to about 2015). About the full investigation: In model experiments, roughly one uniquely barcoded TCR beta cDNA molecule per two T cells was captured by template switching. Age-related changes in TCR beta repertoire diversity were measured in the study by deep sequencing normalized with unique cDNA molecular identifiers. The donors were split into four age groups: young (average roughly 15 years), middle-aged (nearly 40), aged (over 55) and long-lived (over 80). To avoid experimental bias, donors of different ages were spread randomly across the sequencing lanes. Two additional independent replicas of 1 million unique cDNA reads from the same blood draw were analyzed for two donors (one aged 18 to 30 and one aged 80 or older). The research as a whole found: Observed TCR beta diversity per million T cells fell roughly linearly with age, and a significant reduction was already apparent by age about 38. Estimates of total diversity based on one million sequenced T cells were regarded as lower bounds and as underestimates. Compared with the aged group, the long-lived group had more naive CD4+ T cells, fewer expanded clones and increased TCR diversity, a pattern suggesting age selection. Since profiling was done on bulk unsorted PBMCs, naive and antigen-experienced compartments could not be conclusively compared. Because donor CMV infection status was unknown, age-related changes in expanded clonotypes were potentially confounded. A strong correlation was found between observed TCR beta diversity and the percentage of naive T cells measured by flow cytometry.

The donors were about 40 Caucasian individuals from Russia, aged about 6 to 95 years, who were systemically healthy. Around 9.8 milliliters of peripheral blood were collected from each donor into EDTA-treated Vacutainer tubes. Ficoll-Paque density-gradient centrifugation was used to isolate PBMCs, with at least 6 million per sample. Total RNA was extracted from PBMCs with Trizol reagent, with at least 5 micrograms obtained per sample. For every donor, an aliquot of PBMCs went through flow cytometry to measure the percentages of naive CD45RAhigh/CD27high T cells. In regard to this clonotype: The target of this receptor is not known. Base qualities are not recorded, but no much larger clone differs from it by a single base.

The CDR3 runs 16 residues from the cysteine to the phenylalanine. Of the read, only the CDR3 DNA is kept; its 48 bases are in frame from base 1. In the germline V gene, CDR1 corresponds to KGHDR and CDR2 to SFDVKD. The library relied on 5' RACE. TCRdb lists the instrument as Illumina HiSeq 2500. A second PCR of roughly 6 to 11 cycles was run with a J-beta primer mix and a sample-barcoded 5' primer. A template-switch 5' adaptor carrying 12 random nucleotides introduced a unique molecular identifier onto each TCR beta cDNA molecule. Each sample yielded at least 3 million CDR3-containing paired-end reads. The Mint cDNA synthesis kit, primed by a TRBC-specific oligonucleotide, was used to synthesize first-strand cDNA from all RNA. All cDNA was treated with uracil-DNA glycosylase and then went through a first 18-cycle PCR with the universal primers M1SS and BC2_uni_R. The source study handled its data this way. Each sample was normalized by randomly selecting 1 million high-quality reads, each carrying a distinct molecular identifier. Reads sharing molecular identifiers were discarded rather than binned into consensus sequences. CDR3 identification, clonotype clustering and error correction used MiTCR with a Q25 quality threshold and the strictest error-elimination algorithm. A nonparametric unseen species model using Euler transformation provided a lower-bound estimate of total TCR beta diversity. TCRdb trimmed the raw reads at Q25, called clones with MiXCR and kept productive beta chains. Rows are combined by CDR3 protein, so each entry shows the most common genes and DNA. These V and J calls originate from TCRdb's pipeline instead of the authors' own analysis. This sample has 650,000 to 1,000,000 distinct CDR3 sequences in its table, and about 34% of those were observed once. The ten largest clones add up to approximately 12% of the sample.

The TCR was taken from a man aged 18-30 years in good health. In this chain, TRBV24-1 is recombined with TRBJ2-7; 11 bases in the middle match TRBD2. The DNA end lines up better with TRBJ2-5; the J call may be wrong. Sequenced material: blood. The DNA reads TGTGCCACCAGTGATTTAGGGACTAGCGGCGAAGAGACCCAGTACTTC. It is translated as CATSDLGTSGEETQYF.